These 9 T cell receptor beta chains were all obtained from the same sample, sequenced in a study of OX40 agonist ivuxolimab in advanced cancers. Library construction relied on the immunoSEQ multiplex PCR assay. The source is immuneACCESS, and TCRdb retained only in-frame sequences with V and J called. Part of the clones is not carried over; for the studies checked, unresolved V genes explain less than half of this, and the remainder is unexplained. The sample includes around 67,000 clones, with about 80% observed a single time. Around 2.3% of the sample lies in the top ten. The input for sequencing was CD4+ or CD8+ T cells sorted from blood, taken in a trial of the OX40 agonist ivuxolimab. The receptors shown here come from an adult with an advanced solid tumor such as melanoma, head and neck, liver or kidney cancer.

This clone has ten or more counts. The chain employs TRBV7-6 and TRBJ1-4, with 8 nucleotides matching TRBD1. CDR1 is SGHVS, CDR2 FNYEAQ, per germline. J gave up 2 bases and V 6 bases, and 8 bases lay outside the gene matches. The CDR3 length is 16 residues. CDR3 in amino acids: CASRPTGGVTNEKLFF. CDR3 DNA sequence: TGTGCCAGCAGACCAACAGGGGGGGTGACTAATGAAAAACTGTTTTTT.

The V gene is TRBV5-1, the J gene TRBJ1-6; D possibly corresponds to TRBD1 (6 bases). Trimming shortened V by 3 bases and J by 7 bases, and 14 bases separated the two germline ends. The CDR3 runs to 15 residues. CDR1 is SGHRS, CDR2 YFSETQ, per germline. In DNA form, the CDR3 reads TGCGCCAGCAGCTCTGGACAAACAGGGAATTCACCCCTCCACTTT. Protein sequence: CASSSGQTGNSPLHF.

CDR3 loop: CASSLGTLYNEQFF. CDR3 coding DNA: TGTGCCAGCAGCTTAGGGACCCTCTACAATGAGCAGTTCTTC. The chain has TRBV11-2 and TRBJ2-1; D gene ambiguous. The CDR3 is made up of 14 amino acids. Deletions cut 1 base from V and 3 bases from J, with 7 bases between. Germline loops: CDR1 SGHAT, CDR2 FQNNGV.

The genes are TRBV7-3 and TRBJ2-2; 8 nucleotides agree with TRBD1. The CDR3 is 15 amino acids. V trimming: 3 bases; J trimming: 2 bases; junction bases outside the gene matches: 2. The germline V gene encodes CDR1 SGHTA and CDR2 FQGTGA. The CDR3 spells CASSFGQGNTGELFF. The DNA for the CDR3 is TGTGCCAGCAGCTTCGGACAGGGAAACACCGGGGAGCTGTTTTTT.

This clone was seen a handful of times. J is TRBJ1-5 and V is TRBV30; tentatively, D is TRBD1 (5 bases). CDR1 and CDR2 (germline): GTSNPN, SVGIG (reference sequence). The ends were cut back, 0 bases at V and 0 bases at J, with 9 bases in the middle. This CDR3 spans 15 amino acids. CDR3 sequence: CAWSVLGDSNQPQHF. In DNA form, the CDR3 reads TGTGCCTGGAGTGTACTAGGGGATAGCAATCAGCCCCAGCATTTT.

The gene calls are TRBV5-1 and TRBJ1-3; 8 positions match TRBD1. V trimming: 0 bases; J trimming: 4 bases; junction bases outside the gene matches: 9. The CDR3 contains 17 residues. Germline CDR1 reads SGHRS; CDR2 reads YFSETQ. CDR3 bases: TGCGCCAGCAGCTTGGCCCCGCAGGGGGCTACCGGAAACACCATATATTTT. It is translated as CASSLAPQGATGNTIYF.

The chain joins TRBV4-3 to TRBJ2-2; no definite D call. Deletions cut 0 bases from V and 5 bases from J, with 4 bases between. The CDR3 extends over 13 amino acids. CDR1 is LGHNA and CDR2 is YSLEER in the germline V gene. Here the CDR3 reads CASSQELTGELFF. Written as DNA, the CDR3 is TGCGCCAGCAGCCAAGAGTTGACCGGGGAGCTGTTTTTT.

This clone was recorded only once. The rearrangement joins TRBV6-1 to TRBJ2-1; 7 bases are shared with TRBD2. CDR1 is MNHNS and CDR2 is SASEGT in the germline V gene. Trimming cost V 4 bases and J 2 bases; bases outside gene matches: 5. The length of the CDR3 is 15 residues. Here the CDR3 reads CASSATSAPYNEQFF. The CDR3 coding sequence is TGTGCCAGCAGTGCTACTAGCGCGCCCTACAATGAGCAGTTCTTC.

This chain joins TRBV19 and TRBJ2-1, with 8 positions matching TRBD1. Germline CDR1 is LNHDA and CDR2 is SQIVND (reference sequence). This CDR3 region has 15 residues. Unmatched junction bases numbered 4, after V lost 3 bases and J lost 3 bases. This CDR3 is CASSMTGVSYNEQFF. Written as DNA, the CDR3 is TGTGCCAGTAGTATGACAGGGGTAAGCTACAATGAGCAGTTCTTC. Variable domain in full (rest from reference TRBV19 and TRBJ2-1): DGGITQSPKYLFRKEGQNVTLSCEQNLNHDAMYWYRQDPGQGLRLIYYSQIVNDFQKGDIAEGYSVSREKKESFPLTVTSAQKNPTAFYLCASSMTGVSYNEQFFGPGTRLTVL.